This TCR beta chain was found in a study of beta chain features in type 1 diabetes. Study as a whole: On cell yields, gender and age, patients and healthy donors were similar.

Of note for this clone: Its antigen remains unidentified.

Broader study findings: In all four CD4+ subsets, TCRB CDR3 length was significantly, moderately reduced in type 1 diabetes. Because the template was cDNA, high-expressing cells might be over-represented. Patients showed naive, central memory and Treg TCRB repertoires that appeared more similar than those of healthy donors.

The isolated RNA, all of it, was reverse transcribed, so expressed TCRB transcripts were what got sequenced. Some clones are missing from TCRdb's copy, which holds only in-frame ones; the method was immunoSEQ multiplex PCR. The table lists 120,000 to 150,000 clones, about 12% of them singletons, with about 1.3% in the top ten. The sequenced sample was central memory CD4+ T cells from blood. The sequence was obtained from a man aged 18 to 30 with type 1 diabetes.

The CDR3 DNA reads TGTGCCAGCAGCCAAGGGACAGAAACTGAAGCTTTCTTT. Its translation is CASSQGTETEAFF. The rearrangement links TRBV7-2 to TRBJ1-1; 7 bases agree with TRBD1. Per the germline V gene, CDR1 is SGHTA and CDR2 is FQGNSA. There are 13 residues in the CDR3. V shed 5 bases, J shed 5 bases, and the junction held 5 bases outside the gene matches. Drawing the rest from reference TRBV7-2 and TRBJ1-1, the complete variable domain is GAGVSQSPSNKVTEKGKDVELRCDPISGHTALYWYRQSLGQGLEFLIYFQGNSAPDKSGLPSDRFSAERTGGSVSTLTIQRTQQEDSAVYLCASSQGTETEAFFGQGTRLTVV.